Listed below are T cell receptor beta chains from one sample, sequenced in a study of blood T cell repertoires in COVID-19. The assay was immunoSEQ multiplex PCR, and TCRdb's table has in-frame clones only and misses some. The profile shows around 270,000 clones, around 89% of them singletons. Sequencing input: peripheral blood. These TCRs come from a man aged 35-49 years with acute or convalescent COVID-19. Each CDR3 is given with its conserved first and last residue. D genes are given only for firm matches. Rows give clone size only sometimes, using once, few, many, or a class for an expanded clone.

D gene: TRBD1; J gene: TRBJ1-2; clone size: -; V gene: TRBV6-6; CDR3 DNA: TGTGCCAGCAGTTACTCGGACAGGGTGGGGGATGGCTACACCTTC; CDR3 protein: CASSYSDRVGDGYTF
D gene: TRBD2; J gene: TRBJ2-1; clone size: once; V gene: TRBV11-2; CDR3 DNA: TGTGCCAGCAGCATGACTAGCGGGGGGGCTAGAGAGCAGTTCTTC; CDR3 protein: CASSMTSGGAREQFF
D gene: TRBD2; J gene: TRBJ2-3; clone size: once; V gene: TRBV2; CDR3 DNA: TGTGCCTCCCGTTGGGCGGGGGTTGTTGCAGATACGCAGTATTTT; CDR3 protein: CASRWAGVVADTQYF
D gene: -; J gene: TRBJ1-3; clone size: -; V gene: TRBV7-7; CDR3 DNA: TGTGCCAGCAGCTTGGTACAGGGAAGCTCTGGAAACACCATATATTTT; CDR3 protein: CASSLVQGSSGNTIYF
D gene: TRBD1; J gene: TRBJ1-2; clone size: -; V gene: TRBV3-1/TRBV3-2; CDR3 DNA: TGTGCCAGCAGCCAAGATTCGGACAGGGGGCGCGGAGGTAATGGCTACACCTTC; CDR3 protein: CASSQDSDRGRGGNGYTF
D gene: -; J gene: TRBJ1-1; clone size: -; V gene: TRBV2; CDR3 DNA: TGTGCCAGCAGCCGGGACTATGGTTCGACTGAAGCTTTCTTT; CDR3 protein: CASSRDYGSTEAFF
D gene: -; J gene: TRBJ2-6; clone size: -; V gene: TRBV3-1/TRBV3-2; CDR3 DNA: TGTGCCAGCAGCCAAGCTTTGGCAGGGGCCAACGTCCTGACTTTC; CDR3 protein: CASSQALAGANVLTF
D gene: -; J gene: TRBJ1-2; clone size: -; V gene: TRBV15; CDR3 DNA: TGTGCCACCTCGGGGGCTAACTATGGCTACACCTTC; CDR3 protein: CATSGANYGYTF
D gene: -; J gene: TRBJ2-3; clone size: -; V gene: TRBV10-3; CDR3 DNA: TGTGCCATCATGGCAGGGATAGGAGATACGCAGTATTTT; CDR3 protein: CAIMAGIGDTQYF
D gene: TRBD2; J gene: TRBJ2-2; clone size: -; V gene: TRBV27; CDR3 DNA: TGTGCCAGTAGAGGACTAGCGGACTTCAACACCGGGGAGCTGTTTTTT; CDR3 protein: CASRGLADFNTGELFF
D gene: TRBD2; J gene: TRBJ2-1; clone size: -; V gene: TRBV24-1; CDR3 DNA: TGTGCCACCAGTGATCCCGGGACTAGCGGGGGGATGGATGAGCAGTTCTTC; CDR3 protein: CATSDPGTSGGMDEQFF
D gene: -; J gene: TRBJ2-3; clone size: -; V gene: TRBV3-1/TRBV3-2; CDR3 DNA: TGTGCCAGCAGCCACAGGGTGGTTATCACAGATACGCAGTATTTT; CDR3 protein: CASSHRVVITDTQYF
D gene: TRBD2; J gene: TRBJ2-2; clone size: -; V gene: TRBV9; CDR3 DNA: TGTGCCAGCAGCGTTGGGGTGACTAGCGGGAACACCGGGGAGCTGTTTTTT; CDR3 protein: CASSVGVTSGNTGELFF
D gene: -; J gene: TRBJ1-2; clone size: few; V gene: TRBV6-5; CDR3 DNA: TGTGCCAGCAGTTACGCCCGGCAGGGCAACTATGGCTACACCTTC; CDR3 protein: CASSYARQGNYGYTF
D gene: TRBD1; J gene: TRBJ1-5; clone size: -; V gene: TRBV5-4; CDR3 DNA: TGTGCCAGCAGCCCTGGACAGGGAAGCAATCAGCCCCAGCATTTT; CDR3 protein: CASSPGQGSNQPQHF
D gene: TRBD1; J gene: TRBJ2-4; clone size: -; V gene: TRBV5-4; CDR3 DNA: TGTGCCAGCAGCTCGACAGGGGCCAAAAACATTCAGTACTTC; CDR3 protein: CASSSTGAKNIQYF
D gene: -; J gene: TRBJ2-4; clone size: -; V gene: TRBV18; CDR3 DNA: TGTGCCAGCTCACTACAGGGAGCCTTCCACGACATTCAGTACTTC; CDR3 protein: CASSLQGAFHDIQYF
D gene: -; J gene: TRBJ2-2; clone size: -; V gene: TRBV5-4; CDR3 DNA: TGTGCCAGCAGCTGGGGTGGCAGGGGAGTCACCGGGGAGCTGTTTTTT; CDR3 protein: CASSWGGRGVTGELFF
D gene: TRBD2; J gene: TRBJ2-2; clone size: -; V gene: TRBV6-5; CDR3 DNA: TGTGCCGCGGGGGACACCGGGGAGCTGTTTTTT; CDR3 protein: CAAGDTGELFF
D gene: TRBD1; J gene: TRBJ1-2; clone size: once; V gene: TRBV5-4; CDR3 DNA: TGTGCCAGCAGCTTGACAGGGGGCCTATATGGCTACACCTTC; CDR3 protein: CASSLTGGLYGYTF
D gene: -; J gene: TRBJ2-7; clone size: -; V gene: TRBV20-1; CDR3 DNA: TGCAGTGCTAGGGGAGGCTACGAGCAGTACTTC; CDR3 protein: CSARGGYEQYF
D gene: -; J gene: TRBJ2-6; clone size: -; V gene: TRBV5-1; CDR3 DNA: TGCGCCACTTCGACGGGCTCTGGGGCCAACGTCCTGACTTTC; CDR3 protein: CATSTGSGANVLTF
D gene: TRBD1; J gene: TRBJ1-2; clone size: -; V gene: TRBV5-4; CDR3 DNA: TGTGCCAGCAGCTTGACCTCCGGGACAGAGAGGCTCTCGCTGTTCTACACCTTC; CDR3 protein: CASSLTSGTERLSLFYTF
D gene: TRBD2; J gene: TRBJ2-1; clone size: -; V gene: TRBV3-1/TRBV3-2; CDR3 DNA: TGTGCCAGCAGCCAAGGGGGAGCGGGGTACAATGAGCAGTTCTTC; CDR3 protein: CASSQGGAGYNEQFF
D gene: TRBD1; J gene: TRBJ1-6; clone size: -; V gene: TRBV5-6; CDR3 DNA: TGTGCCAGCAGCTTCGACAGGGGAAAAATACTTTATAATTCACCCCTCCACTTT; CDR3 protein: CASSFDRGKILYNSPLHF
D gene: TRBD2; J gene: TRBJ2-3; clone size: -; V gene: TRBV6-1; CDR3 DNA: TGTGCCAGCAGTGAAAAGGCGGGACTAGCGGGGGGTCGCACAGATACGCAGTATTTT; CDR3 protein: CASSEKAGLAGGRTDTQYF
D gene: -; J gene: TRBJ2-4; clone size: -; V gene: TRBV3-1/TRBV3-2; CDR3 DNA: TGTGCCAGCAGCCAAGCTTCGTCGGGGATTCAGTACTTC; CDR3 protein: CASSQASSGIQYF
D gene: -; J gene: TRBJ2-7; clone size: -; V gene: TRBV21-1; CDR3 DNA: TGTGCCAGCAGCAACCCGGGACTCGCTAAATGGGCGTACTTC; CDR3 protein: CASSNPGLAKWAYF
D gene: -; J gene: TRBJ1-5; clone size: -; V gene: TRBV3-1/TRBV3-2; CDR3 DNA: TGTGCCAGCAGCCAAACCGGGGACAACAATCAGCCCCAGCATTTT; CDR3 protein: CASSQTGDNNQPQHF
D gene: TRBD1; J gene: TRBJ2-7; clone size: -; V gene: TRBV5-1; CDR3 DNA: TGCGCCAGCAGCTTCACAGGGGGCAGGTACGAGCAGTACTTC; CDR3 protein: CASSFTGGRYEQYF
D gene: TRBD2; J gene: TRBJ2-1; clone size: -; V gene: TRBV19; CDR3 DNA: TGTGCCAGTAAGAAGCGGGGGGTCCACAATGAGCAGTTCTTC; CDR3 protein: CASKKRGVHNEQFF
D gene: -; J gene: TRBJ1-5; clone size: -; V gene: TRBV7-9; CDR3 DNA: TGTGCCAGCAGCTTAGGAGGCGGGGGCAATCAGCCCCAGCATTTT; CDR3 protein: CASSLGGGGNQPQHF
D gene: -; J gene: TRBJ1-6; clone size: -; V gene: TRBV5-4; CDR3 DNA: TGTGCCAGCAGCTTGGAAGCGAAAGGGGGTTCACCCCTCCACTTT; CDR3 protein: CASSLEAKGGSPLHF
D gene: TRBD1; J gene: TRBJ1-4; clone size: -; V gene: TRBV5-1; CDR3 DNA: TGCGCCAGCAGCTTGACAGGGGATAATGAAAAACTGTTTTTT; CDR3 protein: CASSLTGDNEKLFF
D gene: TRBD1; J gene: TRBJ1-2; clone size: -; V gene: TRBV10-3; CDR3 DNA: TGTGCCATCAGTGAAACTAGTGGGACAGGGGACTATGGCTACACCTTC; CDR3 protein: CAISETSGTGDYGYTF
D gene: TRBD2; J gene: TRBJ2-3; clone size: -; V gene: TRBV5-4; CDR3 DNA: TGTGCCAGCGGCCCGGTCGGGGGGGGCCCAGATACGCAGTATTTT; CDR3 protein: CASGPVGGGPDTQYF
D gene: -; J gene: TRBJ1-5; clone size: -; V gene: TRBV3-1/TRBV3-2; CDR3 DNA: TGTGCCAGCAGCCAAGATATGGGCCAGCCCCAGCATTTT; CDR3 protein: CASSQDMGQPQHF
D gene: -; J gene: TRBJ2-4; clone size: -; V gene: TRBV5-6; CDR3 DNA: TGTGCCAGCAGCCCTGACCAGGGTGTTCAGTACTTC; CDR3 protein: CASSPDQGVQYF
D gene: TRBD2; J gene: TRBJ2-7; clone size: -; V gene: TRBV10-3; CDR3 DNA: TGTGCCATCAGGGGATCGGGAGGGGAGCAGTACTTC; CDR3 protein: CAIRGSGGEQYF
D gene: TRBD1; J gene: TRBJ1-6; clone size: -; V gene: TRBV25-1; CDR3 DNA: TGTGCCAGCAGCCCGGACAGGGATAATTCACCCCTCCACTTT; CDR3 protein: CASSPDRDNSPLHF
D gene: -; J gene: TRBJ1-2; clone size: -; V gene: TRBV30; CDR3 DNA: TGTGCCTGGAACCTCGCCGGGACACAATCGGGCTACACCTTC; CDR3 protein: CAWNLAGTQSGYTF
D gene: TRBD1; J gene: TRBJ1-5; clone size: -; V gene: TRBV5-1; CDR3 DNA: TGCGCCAGCAGCACCGGACAGGATGGCCAGCCCCAGCATTTT; CDR3 protein: CASSTGQDGQPQHF
D gene: TRBD1; J gene: TRBJ2-3; clone size: few; V gene: TRBV5-8; CDR3 DNA: TGTGCCAGCAGTCAGGGACAGTCCCGCTTCACAGATACGCAGTATTTT; CDR3 protein: CASSQGQSRFTDTQYF
D gene: -; J gene: TRBJ1-1; clone size: -; V gene: TRBV7-9; CDR3 DNA: TGTGCCAGCAGCTTCCAACCCAGGGGCGACACTGAAGCTTTCTTT; CDR3 protein: CASSFQPRGDTEAFF
D gene: -; J gene: TRBJ1-2; clone size: -; V gene: TRBV30; CDR3 DNA: TGTGCCTGGGTGACCCAGGGGCCGGGTGGCTACACCTTC; CDR3 protein: CAWVTQGPGGYTF
D gene: TRBD2; J gene: TRBJ2-1; clone size: -; V gene: TRBV2; CDR3 DNA: TGTGCCAGCTGGTATGGGACTAGCGGGGCCAATGAGCAGTTCTTC; CDR3 protein: CASWYGTSGANEQFF
D gene: -; J gene: TRBJ1-5; clone size: -; V gene: TRBV6-5; CDR3 DNA: TGTGCCAGCAGCCTCGGACAGTCCTCTCTCGCCCAGCATTTT; CDR3 protein: CASSLGQSSLAQHF
D gene: TRBD1; J gene: TRBJ1-4; clone size: -; V gene: TRBV9; CDR3 DNA: TGTGCCAGCAGCGTCGGGACAGGGCTAACTCCTAATGAAAAACTGTTTTTT; CDR3 protein: CASSVGTGLTPNEKLFF
D gene: -; J gene: TRBJ1-1; clone size: -; V gene: TRBV6-6; CDR3 DNA: TGTGCCACCCGAGATGGACTGAGCTCGACTGAAGCTTTCTTT; CDR3 protein: CATRDGLSSTEAFF
D gene: -; J gene: TRBJ1-4; clone size: -; V gene: TRBV12-5; CDR3 DNA: TGTGCTAGTGCGGGGGGGGCTAATGAAAAACTGTTTTTT; CDR3 protein: CASAGGANEKLFF
D gene: -; J gene: TRBJ2-2; clone size: -; V gene: TRBV11-2; CDR3 DNA: TGTGCCAGCAGCTTATGGACACTAACGAACACCGGGGAGCTGTTTTTT; CDR3 protein: CASSLWTLTNTGELFF
D gene: -; J gene: TRBJ1-3; clone size: -; V gene: TRBV3-1/TRBV3-2; CDR3 DNA: TGTGCCAGCAGTCAGGATCATCAAGACACCATATATTTT; CDR3 protein: CASSQDHQDTIYF
D gene: -; J gene: TRBJ1-2; clone size: once; V gene: TRBV14; CDR3 DNA: TGTGCCAGCAGCCTCTCGGTTAACTATGGCTACACCTTC; CDR3 protein: CASSLSVNYGYTF
D gene: -; J gene: TRBJ2-2; clone size: -; V gene: TRBV24-1; CDR3 DNA: TGTGCCACCAGTGATTACAGGCGAAACACCGGGGAGCTGTTTTTT; CDR3 protein: CATSDYRRNTGELFF
D gene: TRBD1; J gene: TRBJ1-2; clone size: once; V gene: TRBV11-2; CDR3 DNA: TGTGCCAGCACCCGGGACAGGGTGAGGGGCTACACCTTC; CDR3 protein: CASTRDRVRGYTF
D gene: -; J gene: TRBJ2-1; clone size: once; V gene: TRBV3-1/TRBV3-2; CDR3 DNA: TGTGCCAGCACCTTGAGCTCCTACAATGAGCAGTTCTTC; CDR3 protein: CASTLSSYNEQFF
D gene: -; J gene: TRBJ2-1; clone size: -; V gene: TRBV30; CDR3 DNA: TGTGCTTTCCGCCCGGGTGAGCAGTTCTTC; CDR3 protein: CAFRPGEQFF
D gene: TRBD1; J gene: TRBJ2-2; clone size: -; V gene: TRBV29-1; CDR3 DNA: TGCAGCGTTCTACAGGGGATAGCCGGGGAGCTGTTTTTT; CDR3 protein: CSVLQGIAGELFF